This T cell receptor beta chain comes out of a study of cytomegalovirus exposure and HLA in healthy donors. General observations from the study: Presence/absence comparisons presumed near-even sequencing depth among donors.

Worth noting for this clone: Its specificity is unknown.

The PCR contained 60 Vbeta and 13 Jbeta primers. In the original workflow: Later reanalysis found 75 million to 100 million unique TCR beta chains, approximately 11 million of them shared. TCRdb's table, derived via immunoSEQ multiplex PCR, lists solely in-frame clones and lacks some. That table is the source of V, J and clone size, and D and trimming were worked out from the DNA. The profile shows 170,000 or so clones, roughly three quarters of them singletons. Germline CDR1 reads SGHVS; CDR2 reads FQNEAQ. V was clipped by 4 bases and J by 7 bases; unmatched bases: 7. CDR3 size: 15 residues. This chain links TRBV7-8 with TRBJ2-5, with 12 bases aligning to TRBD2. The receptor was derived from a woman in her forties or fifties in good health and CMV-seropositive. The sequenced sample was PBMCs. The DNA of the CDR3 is TGTGCCAGCAGCTACACTAGCGGGGGGTTTTGGACCCAGTACTTC. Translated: CASSYTSGGFWTQYF.